A selection of T cell receptor beta chains follows, all from one sample in a study of blood T cell repertoires in COVID-19. Profiling relied on immunoSEQ multiplex PCR, and the TCRdb table lists in-frame clones only, not all of them. The top ten clones hold around 10% of a sample with about 280,000 clones, approximately 91% of them seen once. The sequenced sample consisted of peripheral blood. Source of these receptors: a young woman with COVID-19, enrolled during active disease. CDR3s include the opening cysteine and the closing phenylalanine or tryptophan. Each record gives: D gene, J gene, V gene, clone size, CDR3 DNA, CDR3 protein. D genes are given only for firm matches. Only some rows state a clone size, as once, few, many or a class for expanded clones.

D: TRBD1
J: TRBJ2-7
V: TRBV5-8
size: -
DNA: TGTGCCAGCAGCGCGATCGGCGCCGGGACAGCCTACGAGCAGTACTTC
CDR3: CASSAIGAGTAYEQYF

D: -
J: TRBJ1-3
V: TRBV12-3/TRBV12-4
size: -
DNA: TGTGCCAGCAGTTTTTATAGAAACACCATATATTTT
CDR3: CASSFYRNTIYF

D: -
J: TRBJ1-5
V: TRBV15
size: -
DNA: TGTGCCACCAGCAGGCCCTCCGCGGAGGGTGGCAATCAGCCCCAGCATTTT
CDR3: CATSRPSAEGGNQPQHF

D: -
J: TRBJ2-3
V: TRBV18
size: -
DNA: TGTGCCAGCTCACCGAGGCCTAGCACAGATACGCAGTATTTT
CDR3: CASSPRPSTDTQYF

D: TRBD1
J: TRBJ1-6
V: TRBV18
size: -
DNA: TGTGCCAGCTCACCACCCAGGGACAGAGAGAATTCACCCCTCCACTTT
CDR3: CASSPPRDRENSPLHF

D: -
J: TRBJ1-5
V: TRBV19
size: -
DNA: TGTGCCAGTAGACTTAGGCAGGGGCCCGTTTTGCCCCAGCATTTT
CDR3: CASRLRQGPVLPQHF

D: -
J: TRBJ1-6
V: TRBV5-1
size: -
DNA: TGCGCCAGCAGCTTGGGCGTACAGAATTCACCCCTCCACTTT
CDR3: CASSLGVQNSPLHF

D: -
J: TRBJ2-2
V: TRBV18
size: -
DNA: TGTGCCAGCTCACCAAGACAGAACACCGGGGAGCTGTTTTTT
CDR3: CASSPRQNTGELFF

D: -
J: TRBJ2-7
V: TRBV27
size: -
DNA: TGTGCCAGCAGTCTTGGGGACAAAGGGTACGAGCAGTACTTC
CDR3: CASSLGDKGYEQYF

D: TRBD2
J: TRBJ2-3
V: TRBV10-3
size: -
DNA: TGTGCCATCAGCGGGGGACTAGCGGGAGCAGATACGCAGTATTTT
CDR3: CAISGGLAGADTQYF

D: -
J: TRBJ2-7
V: TRBV25-1
size: -
DNA: TGTGCCAGCAGTGAAGGTGGGGCCACCTCCTACGAGCAGTACTTC
CDR3: CASSEGGATSYEQYF

D: -
J: TRBJ1-6
V: TRBV9
size: -
DNA: TGTGCCAGCAGCGTAGAGCCAAATTCACCCCTCCACTTT
CDR3: CASSVEPNSPLHF

D: -
J: TRBJ2-7
V: TRBV19
size: once
DNA: TGTGCCAGTAGTATCGGTGGAGGGAACTACGAGCAGTACTTC
CDR3: CASSIGGGNYEQYF

D: TRBD1
J: TRBJ1-1
V: TRBV28
size: -
DNA: TGTGCCAGCAGTCCCTGGGACAGGGATGCAGCTTTCTTT
CDR3: CASSPWDRDAAFF

D: TRBD2
J: TRBJ2-7
V: TRBV19
size: once
DNA: TGTGCCAGTAGTATAGCCCCGACTAGCGGTTCCTACGAGCAGTACTTC
CDR3: CASSIAPTSGSYEQYF

D: -
J: TRBJ1-1
V: TRBV12-3/TRBV12-4
size: -
DNA: TGTGCCAGCAGCACAATTGACACTGAAGCTTTCTTT
CDR3: CASSTIDTEAFF

D: TRBD1
J: TRBJ2-3
V: TRBV12-5
size: -
DNA: TGTGCTAGTGGTTCCAAGGGGGCGAGTGGGGATACGCAGTATTTT
CDR3: CASGSKGASGDTQYF

D: TRBD2
J: TRBJ2-1
V: TRBV4-1
size: -
DNA: TGCGCCAGCAGCCCTCGAGGTGTTGCGGGACTAGCGGGAGGACACTACAATGAGCAGTTCTTC
CDR3: CASSPRGVAGLAGGHYNEQFF

D: -
J: TRBJ1-2
V: TRBV28
size: -
DNA: TGTGCCAGCAGTTTATCGGGACACCTTAACTATGGCTACACCTTC
CDR3: CASSLSGHLNYGYTF

D: -
J: TRBJ1-5
V: TRBV30
size: -
DNA: TGTGCCTGGAGCTCAGGTACCAATCAGCCCCAGCATTTT
CDR3: CAWSSGTNQPQHF

D: -
J: TRBJ1-6
V: TRBV27
size: -
DNA: TGTGCCAGCAGTCTCGGACAGAGTAATTCACCCCTCCACTTT
CDR3: CASSLGQSNSPLHF

D: -
J: TRBJ1-4
V: TRBV5-1
size: -
DNA: TGCGCCAGCGCGAAACAGGTCCGAGATGAAAAACTGTTTTTT
CDR3: CASAKQVRDEKLFF

D: -
J: TRBJ2-3
V: TRBV30
size: -
DNA: TGTGCCTGGAGTAGAGCGGATCCGCAGTATTTT
CDR3: CAWSRADPQYF

D: TRBD2
J: TRBJ2-7
V: TRBV3-1/TRBV3-2
size: -
DNA: TGTGCCAGCAGCCAAGGGACTAGCGGGCGCCTTTCCTACGAGCAGTACTTC
CDR3: CASSQGTSGRLSYEQYF

D: -
J: TRBJ1-4
V: TRBV2
size: once
DNA: TGTGCCAGCAGTGAGGCAGGGGAAAAACTGTTTTTT
CDR3: CASSEAGEKLFF

D: -
J: TRBJ2-1
V: TRBV5-4
size: once
DNA: TGTGCCAGCAGCCCGATAACAGGGAGCTCCTACAATGAGCAGTTCTTC
CDR3: CASSPITGSSYNEQFF

D: TRBD1
J: TRBJ2-5
V: TRBV29-1
size: -
DNA: TGCAGCGTTGAAGGACAGGGGGGAAAGACCCAGTACTTC
CDR3: CSVEGQGGKTQYF

D: TRBD1
J: TRBJ2-1
V: TRBV2
size: -
DNA: TGTGCCAGCAGCCCTTGGAGGGGACAGGGGGCCAATGAGCAGTTCTTC
CDR3: CASSPWRGQGANEQFF

D: -
J: TRBJ1-6
V: TRBV20-1
size: -
DNA: TGCAGTGCTAGTAGAGTCAATAATTCACCCCTCCACTTT
CDR3: CSASRVNNSPLHF

D: TRBD2
J: TRBJ2-1
V: TRBV4-3
size: once
DNA: TGCGCCAGCAGCCGGTCTAGCGGTTCCTACAATGAGCAGTTCTTC
CDR3: CASSRSSGSYNEQFF

D: TRBD1
J: TRBJ2-7
V: TRBV7-2
size: -
DNA: TGTGCCAGCAGCCGGGACAGGGGCTACGAGCAGTACTTC
CDR3: CASSRDRGYEQYF

D: -
J: TRBJ2-7
V: TRBV13
size: once
DNA: TGTGCCAGCAGCTTGGAGAGCTCCTACGAGCAGTACTTC
CDR3: CASSLESSYEQYF

D: -
J: TRBJ1-5
V: TRBV5-5
size: -
DNA: TGTGCCAGCAGCTCGTCAGTGAATCAGCCCCAGCATTTT
CDR3: CASSSSVNQPQHF

D: -
J: TRBJ2-7
V: TRBV6-2/TRBV6-3
size: few
DNA: TGTGCCAGCAGCTCCGCCTACGAGCAGTACTTC
CDR3: CASSSAYEQYF

D: TRBD2
J: TRBJ2-4
V: TRBV11-2
size: -
DNA: TGTGCCAGCAGCTTAGCCACCGGGACTAGCTTCATTCAGTACTTC
CDR3: CASSLATGTSFIQYF

D: TRBD2
J: TRBJ2-3
V: TRBV25-1
size: -
DNA: TGTGCCAGCAGGGGGGTGAGAGGGAGGGCCGGCACAGATACGCAGTATTTT
CDR3: CASRGVRGRAGTDTQYF

D: TRBD1
J: TRBJ2-5
V: TRBV3-1/TRBV3-2
size: -
DNA: TGTGCCAGCAGCCGTACCCAGGGGGTAGGGCAAGAGACCCAGTACTTC
CDR3: CASSRTQGVGQETQYF

D: -
J: TRBJ2-7
V: TRBV2
size: -
DNA: TGTGCCAGCAGTGGGCTCTTTGGAGACGAGCAGTACTTC
CDR3: CASSGLFGDEQYF

D: TRBD1
J: TRBJ1-1
V: TRBV11-2
size: -
DNA: TGTGCCAGCAGGTCTACAGGGGTTCTGGGTGAAGCTTTCTTT
CDR3: CASRSTGVLGEAFF

D: -
J: TRBJ2-7
V: TRBV5-4
size: once
DNA: TGTGCCAGCAGCCACCGTTCCAGGGGAGACTACTACGAGCAGTACTTC
CDR3: CASSHRSRGDYYEQYF

D: -
J: TRBJ1-2
V: TRBV10-1
size: -
DNA: TGCGCCAGGCCCACGGGTTTGCACTATGGCTACACCTTC
CDR3: CARPTGLHYGYTF

D: -
J: TRBJ1-5
V: TRBV2
size: once
DNA: TGTGCCAGCAGTGCTTCAGCGGATAGCAATCAGCCCCAGCATTTT
CDR3: CASSASADSNQPQHF

D: TRBD1
J: TRBJ2-7
V: TRBV6-6
size: -
DNA: TGTGCCAGCAGTCAGCTGACAGGGACCTCCGGGGAGCAGTACTTC
CDR3: CASSQLTGTSGEQYF

D: TRBD1
J: TRBJ1-3
V: TRBV10-3
size: -
DNA: TGTGCCATCAGTCGAACCGGGACAGGCGGAAACACCATATATTTT
CDR3: CAISRTGTGGNTIYF

D: TRBD1
J: TRBJ2-2
V: TRBV28
size: -
DNA: TGTGCCAGCTTGACAGGGGGTGTGAGTACCGGGGAGCTGTTTTTT
CDR3: CASLTGGVSTGELFF